This note documents a single TCR beta chain sequence. These data come from a study of OX40 agonist ivuxolimab in advanced cancers. Study background: Prior checkpoint blockade (anti-PD-1, anti-PD-L1 or anti-CTLA-4) was permitted; around 40% had it.

The method was immunoSEQ multiplex PCR; TCRdb's version includes in-frame clones alone and lacks a portion of them. Among fewer than 50,000 clones listed, approximately 80% were seen once. The CDR3 sequence is 15 residues long. Germline V lookup: CDR1 MNHEY, CDR2 SVGAGI. Trimming took 0 bases from V and 3 from J, leaving 9 bases between them. This specimen was CD4+ or CD8+ T cells sorted from blood, taken in a trial of the OX40 agonist ivuxolimab. The clonotype was recovered from an adult with an advanced solid tumor such as melanoma, head and neck, liver or kidney cancer. V gene TRBV6-5 combines with J gene TRBJ1-3, with D possibly being TRBD1 (5 bases). CDR3 in amino acids: CASSYSGDGGNTIYF. The CDR3 DNA reads TGTGCCAGCAGTTACTCTGGGGACGGTGGAAACACCATATATTTT.